The present entry profiles one T cell receptor (beta chain) with its context. This clone occurred a few times. The antigen it recognizes is unknown. No much larger clonotype is one base removed from it; base qualities were not supplied. The junction shows trimming of 4 bases on V and 2 bases on J, and the gene matches do not reach 4 bases of it. The cysteine opens and the phenylalanine closes a CDR3 of 14 amino acids. This entry keeps only the CDR3 DNA: 42 bases, framed from base 1. For CDR1 and CDR2, the germline V gene lists SGHVS and FQNEAQ. This specimen comes from a study of cytomegalovirus exposure and HLA in healthy donors (TCRdb year 2017). A note on the overall study: The approximately 710 repertoires of the first cohort and the approximately 110 validation repertoires were produced on the same platform, according to a later analysis. The study was designed to test whether signatures of past pathogen exposure could be identified by cataloging public T cell receptors. High-throughput TCR immunosequencing, statistical association of individual TCRs with disease status, and machine learning were combined to predict cytomegalovirus infection status. In addition to the first cohort of approximately 650 subjects, a separate validation cohort of approximately 120 different subjects was used.

The donors were included in the validation cohort of 90 to 150 subjects, a group kept apart from the roughly 700-subject first cohort. Libraries were constructed by the immunoSEQ multiplex PCR assay. As for the authors' bioinformatics: To diagnose cytomegalovirus status from the catalog of TCR beta chain sequences, a statistical classification framework was built. Not all clones reach the TCRdb copy of this immuneACCESS table, which keeps in-frame sequences only. Checked studies attribute under half of the gap to unresolved V genes and leave the rest unexplained. V and J calls and clone size are as listed in that table; D and trimming were resolved from the DNA. In all, the sample holds roughly 43,000 clones, and roughly nine tenths of those were seen once. 5% to 6% of the sample goes to the ten largest clones. Overall study results and their limits: Most TCR sequences were seen in very few donors, while some public TCRs were found in many individuals. Of the cluster scores, roughly 95% were above 0 in a later analysis, which found that TCRs clustered in the first cohort also tended to co-occur in the approximately 110 validation repertoires. A later analysis had no HLA typing for the validation cohort, so co-occurrence there was scored across all 130 or so repertoires. In the study, some 180 TCR beta chains were listed as associated with cytomegalovirus. According to the authors, the approach could potentially be generalized to other disease states and immunological phenotypes. The classifier was reported to diagnose cytomegalovirus status with high specificity and sensitivity in both the original and validation cohorts. Three of the identified cytomegalovirus-associated TCR beta chains were confirmed in vitro to be specific for cytomegalovirus antigens.

The sequence came from a man aged 18-30 years in good health and CMV-seronegative. Recombination connected TRBV7-8 to TRBJ2-5, with 7 junctional bases fitting TRBD2. The specimen was PBMCs. The nucleotides read TGTGCCAGCAGCTCCGAGGGAGGGCAAGAGACCCAGTACTTC. This yields the protein CASSSEGGQETQYF.